These 7 T cell receptor beta chains share one sample of origin, sequenced in a study of control samples from healthy donors and cancer patients. Profiled with immunoSEQ multiplex PCR; TCRdb holds only in-frame clones, not every one. Among about 100,000 clones listed, about 90% were seen once. Sequences were obtained from blood. The receptors here all came from a woman aged 45-65 years in good health.

The chain recombines TRBV6-6 with TRBJ1-1; TRBD1 matches 7 bases. This CDR3 region has 14 residues. V was clipped by 6 bases and J by 5 bases; unmatched bases: 9. The germline V gene has CDR1 MNHNY and CDR2 SVGAGI (reference sequence). CDR3 amino acids: CASSLQGGKTEAFF. Written as DNA, the CDR3 is TGTGCCAGCAGCCTCCAGGGGGGTAAGACTGAAGCTTTCTTT.

The V call is TRBV5-8, the J call TRBJ1-5; D might be TRBD1 (5 bases). This CDR3 has 13 amino acids. V shed 2 bases and J shed 7 bases, with 10 bases lying between them. CDR1 SGHTS and CDR2 YDEGEE come from the germline V gene. The CDR3 sequence is CASSFGGGQPQHF. The CDR3 DNA follows: TGTGCCAGCAGCTTCGGGGGAGGGCAGCCCCAGCATTTT.

This sequence joins TRBV27 and TRBJ2-2; D may be TRBD2 (7 bases). This CDR3 is 12 amino acids long. Germline assignment: CDR1 MNHEY and CDR2 SMNVEV (reference sequence). V lost 10 bases, J lost 7 bases, and 13 bases lay in between. CDR3 in amino acids: CATTGGGGELFF. DNA for the CDR3: TGTGCCACCACGGGGGGCGGCGGGGAGCTGTTTTTT.

The chain has TRBV9 and TRBJ2-3; TRBD2 matches at 8 bases. The CDR3 spans 19 residues. The germline V gene encodes CDR1 SGDLS and CDR2 YYNGEE. Trimming cost V 4 bases and J 4 bases; bases outside gene matches: 20. DNA of the CDR3: TGTGCCAGCAGCTCCCATAGCGGGGTCTTGGTGGAAGAACCAGATACGCAGTATTTT. This encodes CASSSHSGVLVEEPDTQYF.

The genes are TRBV7-3 and TRBJ2-1; 11 nucleotides align to TRBD2. CDR1 is SGHTA, CDR2 FQGTGA, per germline. With V trimmed by 5 bases and J by 8 bases, 14 bases remained unmatched. The CDR3 spans 17 residues. CDR3 bases: TGTGCCAGCAGCCCCGGACTAGCGGGCGAAATCGGCTATGAGCAGTTCTTC. Amino acid sequence: CASSPGLAGEIGYEQFF.

The CDR3 sequence is CASSYNYGYTF. CDR3 DNA: TGTGCCAGCAGTTACAACTATGGCTACACCTTC. This chain joins TRBV6-2 or TRBV6-3 and TRBJ1-2, with D uncertain. CDR1 is MNHEY, CDR2 SVGEGT, per germline. V dropped 2 bases and J dropped 2 bases, with 0 bases sitting between them. The CDR3 consists of 11 residues.

In this sample, this clone turned up a few times. The chain employs TRBV6-2 or TRBV6-3 and TRBJ1-1; 9 bases line up with TRBD1. Germline V gives CDR1 MNHEY, CDR2 SVGEGT. The CDR3 covers 19 residues. V dropped 4 bases and J dropped 4; count of bases not matched to a gene: 19. CDR3 nucleotide sequence: TGTGCCAGCAGTTTCCGTGACGGGACAGGGAGGCAAGAGGGCACTGAAGCTTTCTTT. Amino acids: CASSFRDGTGRQEGTEAFF.